This TCR beta chain came from a study of control samples from healthy donors and cancer patients. Sequencing used immunoSEQ multiplex PCR; TCRdb keeps in-frame clones, though not all of them. The sample comprises some 130,000 clones, approximately 90% of which are singletons, and over 2% rests with the top ten. Trimming removed 0 bases from V and 6 bases from J, with 14 bases in between. Germline values: CDR1 LNHDA, CDR2 SQIVND (reference sequence). The CDR3 extends over 15 amino acids. The chain employs TRBV19 and TRBJ1-2; D remains ambiguous. The source is a man aged 18-30 years in good health. Material: blood. CDR3 amino acids: CASSIEEGVPDGYTF. In nucleotides, the CDR3 is TGTGCCAGTAGTATAGAGGAGGGCGTTCCTGATGGCTACACCTTC.